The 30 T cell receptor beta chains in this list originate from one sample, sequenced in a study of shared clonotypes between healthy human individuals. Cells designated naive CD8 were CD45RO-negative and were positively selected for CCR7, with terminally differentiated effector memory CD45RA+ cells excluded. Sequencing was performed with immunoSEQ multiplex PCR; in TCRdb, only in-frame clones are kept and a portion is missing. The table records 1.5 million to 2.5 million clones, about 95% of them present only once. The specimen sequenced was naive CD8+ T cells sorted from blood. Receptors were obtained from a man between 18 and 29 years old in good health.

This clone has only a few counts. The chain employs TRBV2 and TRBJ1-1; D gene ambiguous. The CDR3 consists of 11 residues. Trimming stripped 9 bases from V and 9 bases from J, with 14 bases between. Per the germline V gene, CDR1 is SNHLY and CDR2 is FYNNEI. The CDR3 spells CARWVGLQAFF. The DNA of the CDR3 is TGTGCCAGGTGGGTAGGACTCCAAGCTTTCTTT.

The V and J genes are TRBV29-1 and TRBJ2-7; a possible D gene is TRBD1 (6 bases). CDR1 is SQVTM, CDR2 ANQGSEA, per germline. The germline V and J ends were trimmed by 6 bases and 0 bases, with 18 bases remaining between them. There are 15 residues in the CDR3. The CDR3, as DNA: TGCAGCGTATCGACAGGACAATCGAGCTCCTACGAGCAGTACTTC. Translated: CSVSTGQSSSYEQYF.

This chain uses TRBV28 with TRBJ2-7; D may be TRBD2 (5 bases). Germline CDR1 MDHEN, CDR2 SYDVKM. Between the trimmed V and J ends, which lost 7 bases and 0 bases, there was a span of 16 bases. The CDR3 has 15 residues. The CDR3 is CASMQVGLLSYEQYF. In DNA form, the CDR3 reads TGTGCCAGCATGCAAGTAGGACTGCTCTCCTACGAGCAGTACTTC.

CDR3 sequence (DNA): TGTGCCAGCAGTTTATTCATCCGGGGGGGCTTGGGCGGGGAGCTGTTTTTT. It codes for CASSLFIRGGLGGELFF. The chain is built from TRBV27 and TRBJ2-2; TRBD2 agrees at 8 bases. Germline CDR1 MNHEY, CDR2 SMNVEV (reference sequence). CDR3 size: 17 residues. The junction had 11 bases not matched to a gene; V was cut back by 1 base and J by 7 bases.

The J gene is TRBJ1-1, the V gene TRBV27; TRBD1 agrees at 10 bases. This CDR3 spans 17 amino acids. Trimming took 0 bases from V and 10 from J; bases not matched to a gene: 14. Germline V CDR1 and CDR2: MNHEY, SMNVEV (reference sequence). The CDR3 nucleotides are TGTGCCAGCAGTTTATCCCTCGGGACAGGGGCCCCCGGGGGAGCTTTCTTT. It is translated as CASSLSLGTGAPGGAFF.

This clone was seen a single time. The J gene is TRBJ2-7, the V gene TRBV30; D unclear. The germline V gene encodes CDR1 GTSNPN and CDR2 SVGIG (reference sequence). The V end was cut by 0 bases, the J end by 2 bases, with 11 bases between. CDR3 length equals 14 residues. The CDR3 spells CAWSVAPNTYEQYF. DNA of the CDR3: TGTGCCTGGAGTGTAGCACCGAATACCTACGAGCAGTACTTC.

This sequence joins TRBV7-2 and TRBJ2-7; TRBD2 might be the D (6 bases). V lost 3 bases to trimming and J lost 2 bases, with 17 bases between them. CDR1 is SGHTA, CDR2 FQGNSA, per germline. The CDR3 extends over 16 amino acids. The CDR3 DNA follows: TGTGCCAGCAGCTTTGGAGGGAGTATTTCTACCTACGAGCAGTACTTC. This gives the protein CASSFGGSISTYEQYF.

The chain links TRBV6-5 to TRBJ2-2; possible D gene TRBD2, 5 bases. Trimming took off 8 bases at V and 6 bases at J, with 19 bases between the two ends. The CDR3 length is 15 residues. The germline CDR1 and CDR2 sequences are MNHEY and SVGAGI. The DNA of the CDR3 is TGTGCCAGCCGCGGGTACCTTTTGCACGCCGGGGAGCTGTTTTTT. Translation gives CASRGYLLHAGELFF.

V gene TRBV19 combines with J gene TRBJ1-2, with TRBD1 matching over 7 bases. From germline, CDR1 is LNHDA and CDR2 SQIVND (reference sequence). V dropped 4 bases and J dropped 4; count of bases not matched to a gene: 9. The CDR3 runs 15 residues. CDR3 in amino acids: CASSTLTGTAYGYTF. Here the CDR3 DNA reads TGTGCCAGTAGTACCCTTACCGGGACAGCCTATGGCTACACCTTC. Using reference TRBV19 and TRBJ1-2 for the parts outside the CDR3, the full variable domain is DGGITQSPKYLFRKEGQNVTLSCEQNLNHDAMYWYRQDPGQGLRLIYYSQIVNDFQKGDIAEGYSVSREKKESFPLTVTSAQKNPTAFYLCASSTLTGTAYGYTFGSGTRLTVV.

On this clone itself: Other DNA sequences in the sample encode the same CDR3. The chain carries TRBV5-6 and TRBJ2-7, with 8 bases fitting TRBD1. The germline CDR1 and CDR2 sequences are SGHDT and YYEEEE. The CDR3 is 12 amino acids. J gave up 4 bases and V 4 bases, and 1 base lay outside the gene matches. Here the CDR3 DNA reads TGTGCCAGCAGCCAGGGGGCTTACGAGCAGTACTTC. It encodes CASSQGAYEQYF.

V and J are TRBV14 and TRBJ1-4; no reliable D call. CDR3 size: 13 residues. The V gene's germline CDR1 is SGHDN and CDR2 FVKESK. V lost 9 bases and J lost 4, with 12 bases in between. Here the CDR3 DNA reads TGTGCCAGTCGGTCCGGGCTTAATGAAAAACTGTTTTTT. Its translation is CASRSGLNEKLFF.

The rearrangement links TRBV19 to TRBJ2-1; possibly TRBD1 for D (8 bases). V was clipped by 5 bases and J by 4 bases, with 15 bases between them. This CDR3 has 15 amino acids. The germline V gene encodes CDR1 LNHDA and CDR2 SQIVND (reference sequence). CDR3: CASSPQGGTYNEQFF. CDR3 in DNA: TGTGCCAGTAGTCCACAGGGGGGGACTTACAATGAGCAGTTCTTC.

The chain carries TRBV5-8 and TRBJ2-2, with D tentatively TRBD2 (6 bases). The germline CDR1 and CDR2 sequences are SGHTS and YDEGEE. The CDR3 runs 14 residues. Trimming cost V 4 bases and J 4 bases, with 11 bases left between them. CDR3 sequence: CASSVVGGTGELFF. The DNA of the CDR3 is TGTGCCAGCAGCGTTGTGGGGGGCACCGGGGAGCTGTTTTTT. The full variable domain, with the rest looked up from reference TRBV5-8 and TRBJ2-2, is EAGVTQSPTHLIKTRGQQATLRCSPISGHTSVYWYQQALGLGLQFLLWYDEGEERNRGNFPPRFSGRQFPNYSSELNVNALELEDSALYLCASSVVGGTGELFFGEGSRLTVL.

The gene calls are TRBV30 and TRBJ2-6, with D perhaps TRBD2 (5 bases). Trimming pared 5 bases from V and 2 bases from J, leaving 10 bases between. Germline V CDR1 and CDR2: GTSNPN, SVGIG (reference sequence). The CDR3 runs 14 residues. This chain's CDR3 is CAWEGEPGANVLTF. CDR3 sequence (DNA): TGTGCCTGGGAGGGAGAGCCTGGGGCCAACGTCCTGACTTTC.

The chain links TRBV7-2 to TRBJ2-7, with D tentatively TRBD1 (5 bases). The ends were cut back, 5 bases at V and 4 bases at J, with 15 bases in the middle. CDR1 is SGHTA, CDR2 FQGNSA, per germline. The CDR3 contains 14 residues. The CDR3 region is CASSQVQGEYEQYF. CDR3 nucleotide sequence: TGTGCCAGCAGCCAAGTCCAGGGCGAGTACGAGCAGTACTTC.

The CDR3 coding sequence is TGTGCCAGCAGTAGGGGACAGGGAGTGGTTGCGGGCTACACCTTC. It translates to CASSRGQGVVAGYTF. The chain links TRBV7-9 to TRBJ1-2; 9 bases are shared with TRBD1. The length of the CDR3 is 15 residues. Germline trimming cut 6 bases from V and 8 bases from J; bases unmatched to any gene: 13. The germline V gene encodes CDR1 SEHNR and CDR2 FQNEAQ (reference sequence).

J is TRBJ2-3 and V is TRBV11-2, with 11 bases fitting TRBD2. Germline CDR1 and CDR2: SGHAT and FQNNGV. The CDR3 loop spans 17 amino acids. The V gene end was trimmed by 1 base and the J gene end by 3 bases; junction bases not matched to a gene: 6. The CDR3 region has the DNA TGTGCCAGCAGCTTAGGGGTTAGCGGGAGGGGTACAGATACGCAGTATTTT. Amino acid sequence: CASSLGVSGRGTDTQYF. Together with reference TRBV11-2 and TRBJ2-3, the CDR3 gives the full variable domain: EAGVAQSPRYKIIEKRQSVAFWCNPISGHATLYWYQQILGQGPKLLIQFQNNGVVDDSQLPKDRFSAERLKGVDSTLKIQPAKLEDSAVYLCASSLGVSGRGTDTQYFGPGTRLTVL.

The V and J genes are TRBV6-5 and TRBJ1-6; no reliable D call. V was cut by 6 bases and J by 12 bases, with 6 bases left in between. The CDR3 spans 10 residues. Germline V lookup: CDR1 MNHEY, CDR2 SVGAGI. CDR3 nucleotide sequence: TGTGCCAGCAGCTCCCAACCCCTCCACTTT. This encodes CASSSQPLHF.

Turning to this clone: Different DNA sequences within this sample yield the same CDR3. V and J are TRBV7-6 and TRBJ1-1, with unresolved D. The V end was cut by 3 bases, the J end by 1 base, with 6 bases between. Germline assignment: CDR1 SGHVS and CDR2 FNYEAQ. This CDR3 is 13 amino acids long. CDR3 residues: CASSLGKNTEAFF. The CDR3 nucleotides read TGTGCCAGCAGCTTGGGTAAGAACACTGAAGCTTTCTTT.

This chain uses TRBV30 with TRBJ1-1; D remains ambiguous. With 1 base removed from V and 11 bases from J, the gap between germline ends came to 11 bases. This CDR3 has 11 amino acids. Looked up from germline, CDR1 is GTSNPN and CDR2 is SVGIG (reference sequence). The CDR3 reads CAWSDGIEAFF. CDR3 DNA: TGTGCCTGGAGTGACGGGATCGAGGCTTTCTTT.

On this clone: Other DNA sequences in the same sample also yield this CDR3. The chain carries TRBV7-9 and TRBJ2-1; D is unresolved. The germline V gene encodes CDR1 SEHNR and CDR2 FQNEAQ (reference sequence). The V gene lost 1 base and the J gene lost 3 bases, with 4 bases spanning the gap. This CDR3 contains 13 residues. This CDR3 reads CASSLDGYNEQFF. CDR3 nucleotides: TGTGCCAGCAGCTTAGACGGCTACAATGAGCAGTTCTTC.

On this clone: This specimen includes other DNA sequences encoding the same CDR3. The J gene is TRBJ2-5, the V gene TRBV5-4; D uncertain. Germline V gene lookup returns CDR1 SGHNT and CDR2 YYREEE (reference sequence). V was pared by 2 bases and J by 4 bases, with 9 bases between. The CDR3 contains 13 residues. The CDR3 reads CASSFRGSETQYF. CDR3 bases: TGTGCCAGCAGCTTTAGAGGCTCAGAGACCCAGTACTTC.

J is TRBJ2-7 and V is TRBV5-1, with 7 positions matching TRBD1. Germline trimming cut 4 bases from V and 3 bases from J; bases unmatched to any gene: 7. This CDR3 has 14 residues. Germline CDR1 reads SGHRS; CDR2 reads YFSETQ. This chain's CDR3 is CASSHTGANYEQYF. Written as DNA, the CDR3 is TGCGCCAGCAGCCATACAGGGGCTAACTACGAGCAGTACTTC.

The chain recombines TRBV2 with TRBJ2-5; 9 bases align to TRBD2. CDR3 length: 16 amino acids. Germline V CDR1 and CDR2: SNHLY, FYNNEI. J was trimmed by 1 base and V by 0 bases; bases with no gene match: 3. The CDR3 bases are TGTGCCAGCAGTGAAGCAGGGCGGGGGGGCCAAGAGACCCAGTACTTC. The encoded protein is CASSEAGRGGQETQYF.

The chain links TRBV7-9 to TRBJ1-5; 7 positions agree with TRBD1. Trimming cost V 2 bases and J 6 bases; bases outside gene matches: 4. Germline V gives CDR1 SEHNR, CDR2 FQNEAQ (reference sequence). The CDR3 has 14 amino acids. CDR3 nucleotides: TGTGCCAGCAGCTTATCAGGGGGTGGTCAGCCCCAGCATTTT. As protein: CASSLSGGGQPQHF.

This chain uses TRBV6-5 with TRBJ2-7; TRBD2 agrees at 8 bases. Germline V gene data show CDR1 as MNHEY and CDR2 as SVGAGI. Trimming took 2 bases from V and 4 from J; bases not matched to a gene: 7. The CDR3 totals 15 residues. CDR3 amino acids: CASSYESSGLYEQYF. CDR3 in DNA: TGTGCCAGCAGTTACGAGTCTAGCGGGCTGTACGAGCAGTACTTC.

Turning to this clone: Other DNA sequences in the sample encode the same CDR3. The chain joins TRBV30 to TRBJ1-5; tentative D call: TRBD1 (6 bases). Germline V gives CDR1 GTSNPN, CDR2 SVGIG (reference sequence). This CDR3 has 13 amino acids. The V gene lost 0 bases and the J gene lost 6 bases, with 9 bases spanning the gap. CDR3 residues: CAWSVEGGQPQHF. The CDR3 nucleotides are TGTGCCTGGAGTGTAGAAGGGGGTCAGCCCCAGCATTTT.

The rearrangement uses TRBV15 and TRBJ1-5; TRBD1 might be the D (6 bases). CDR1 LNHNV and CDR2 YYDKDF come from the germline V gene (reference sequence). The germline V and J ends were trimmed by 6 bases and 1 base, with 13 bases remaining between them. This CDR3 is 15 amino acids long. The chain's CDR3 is CATSTGFGSNQPQHF. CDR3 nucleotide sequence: TGTGCCACCAGTACAGGGTTTGGGAGCAATCAGCCCCAGCATTTT.

The CDR3 spells CASSKNGGTVSEQYF. The CDR3 DNA follows: TGTGCCAGCAGTAAGAACGGCGGCACGGTCTCCGAGCAGTACTTC. The chain has TRBV6-1 and TRBJ2-7, with D uncertain. V shed 5 bases and J shed 6 bases, with 20 bases lying between them. Germline CDR1 is MNHNS and CDR2 is SASEGT. The CDR3 spans 15 residues.

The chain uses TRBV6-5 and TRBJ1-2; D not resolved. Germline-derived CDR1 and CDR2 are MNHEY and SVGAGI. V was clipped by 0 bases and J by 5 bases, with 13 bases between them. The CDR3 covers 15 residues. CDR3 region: CASSYSSEVWYGYTF. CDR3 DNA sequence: TGTGCCAGCAGTTACTCGAGCGAGGTTTGGTATGGCTACACCTTC.